The sequence of this TCR beta chain was determined in a study of CD8 T cells in Susac syndrome. Both CD4+ and CD8+ T cells were negatively isolated, and TEMRA cells underwent FACS enrichment. The V gene's germline CDR1 is SEHNR and CDR2 FQNEAQ (reference sequence). CDR3 length equals 15 residues. J gave up 9 bases and V 1 base, and 9 bases lay outside the gene matches. Random hexamers were used to reverse transcribe an amount of roughly 0.45 to 1 ug RNA. immunoSEQ multiplex PCR amplified TCR beta CDR3 across 54 Vbeta, 13 Jbeta. TCRdb recomputed calls from the immunoSEQ multiplex PCR reads with MiXCR, one row per CDR3 protein. This table holds about 73,000 distinct CDR3 sequences, over 85% found once.

The specimen sequenced was CD8+ T cells from PBMCs. The receptor was derived from a human donor with multiple sclerosis. The rearrangement links TRBV7-9 to TRBJ2-7, with TRBD2 matching 10 bases. Written as DNA, the CDR3 is TGTGCCAGCAGCTTAGTCGCCCTAGCGGGAGAAGTGCAGTACTTC. Amino acid sequence: CASSLVALAGEVQYF.